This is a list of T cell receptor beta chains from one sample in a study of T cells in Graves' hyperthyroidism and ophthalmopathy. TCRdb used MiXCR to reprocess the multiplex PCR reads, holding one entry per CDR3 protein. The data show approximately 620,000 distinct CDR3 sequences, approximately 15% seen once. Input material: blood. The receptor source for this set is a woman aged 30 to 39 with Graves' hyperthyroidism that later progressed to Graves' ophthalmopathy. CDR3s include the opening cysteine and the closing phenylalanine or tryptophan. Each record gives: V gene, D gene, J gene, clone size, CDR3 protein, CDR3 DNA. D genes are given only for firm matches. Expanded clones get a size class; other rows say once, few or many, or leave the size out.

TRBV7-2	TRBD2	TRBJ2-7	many	CASSLASPLGLAGYEQYF	TGTGCCAGCAGCTTAGCATCCCCGTTGGGACTAGCGGGGTACGAGCAGTACTTC
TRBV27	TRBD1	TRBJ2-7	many	CASSTMLTGGSPPYEQYF	TGTGCCAGCAGTACCATGTTAACAGGGGGTTCTCCACCCTACGAGCAGTACTTC
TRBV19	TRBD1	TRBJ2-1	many	CASTDRVEGEQFF	TGTGCCAGTACAGACAGGGTTGAAGGTGAGCAGTTCTTC
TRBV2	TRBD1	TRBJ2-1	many	CASSATGGRDNEQFF	TGTGCCAGCAGTGCGACAGGGGGCCGAGACAATGAGCAGTTCTTC
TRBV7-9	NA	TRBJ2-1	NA	CASSSSSKDEQFF	TGTGCCAGCAGCTCATCTAGTAAGGATGAGCAGTTCTTC
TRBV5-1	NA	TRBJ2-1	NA	CASSLARDAYNEQFF	TGCGCCAGCAGCTTGGCCAGGGATGCGTACAATGAGCAGTTCTTC
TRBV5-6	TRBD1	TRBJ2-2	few	CASSANPGQGYQWETGELFF	TGTGCCAGCAGCGCAAACCCGGGACAGGGTTATCAATGGGAAACCGGGGAGCTGTTTTTT
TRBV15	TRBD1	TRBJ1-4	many	CATSTSGTGMEKLFF	TGTGCCACCAGCACCTCCGGGACAGGGATGGAAAAACTGTTTTTT
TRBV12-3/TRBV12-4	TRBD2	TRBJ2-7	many	CASSSRVAGGRYHEQYF	TGTGCCAGCAGTTCTAGGGTCGCGGGAGGGCGTTACCACGAGCAGTACTTC
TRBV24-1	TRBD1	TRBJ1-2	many	CATSAGQFNYGYTF	TGTGCCACCAGCGCGGGACAGTTTAACTATGGCTACACCTTC
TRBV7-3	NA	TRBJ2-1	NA	CPNVERGNEQFF	TGTCCGAACGTAGAAAGGGGCAATGAGCAGTTCTTC
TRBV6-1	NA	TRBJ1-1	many	CASTQGAEAFF	TGTGCCAGCACCCAGGGCGCTGAAGCTTTCTTT
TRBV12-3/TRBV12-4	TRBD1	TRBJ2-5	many	CASRRQGLQETQYF	TGTGCCAGCAGACGACAGGGCCTCCAAGAGACCCAGTACTTC
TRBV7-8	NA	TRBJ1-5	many	CASSLGRVQPQHF	TGTGCCAGCAGCTTAGGCAGGGTCCAGCCCCAGCATTTT
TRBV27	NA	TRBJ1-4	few	CASKSTVEVKKLFF	TGTGCCAGCAAGTCCACGGTGGAGGTGAAAAAACTGTTTTTT
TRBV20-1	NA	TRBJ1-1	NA	CSAPRGWTEAFF	TGCAGTGCTCCACGGGGTTGGACTGAAGCTTTCTTT
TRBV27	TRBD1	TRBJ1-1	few	CANPTWGQGLMNTEAFF	TGTGCCAACCCCACCTGGGGACAGGGGCTTATGAACACTGAAGCTTTCTTT
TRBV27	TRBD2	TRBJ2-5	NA	CASWDLAEERSQYF	TGTGCCAGTTGGGATCTAGCGGAAGAGAGGAGCCAGTACTTC
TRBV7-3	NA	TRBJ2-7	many	CASSQGDLGEQYF	TGTGCCAGCAGCCAAGGGGACTTGGGGGAGCAGTACTTC
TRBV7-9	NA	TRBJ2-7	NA	CASSPDNEQYF	TGTGCCAGCAGCCCGGATAACGAGCAGTACTTC
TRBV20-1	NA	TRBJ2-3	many	CSAPGSRTDTQYF	TGCAGTGCTCCCGGGTCGCGCACAGATACGCAGTATTTT
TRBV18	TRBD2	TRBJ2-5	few	CASSRLAGVQETQYF	TGTGCCAGCTCAAGACTAGCGGGTGTACAAGAGACCCAGTACTTC
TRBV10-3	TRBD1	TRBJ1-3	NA	CASYLGQAGNTIYF	TGTGCCTCATACTTGGGACAGGCTGGAAACACCATATATTTT
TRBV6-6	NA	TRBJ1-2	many	CASSYPVTGYGYTF	TGTGCCAGCAGTTACCCTGTGACTGGTTATGGCTACACCTTC
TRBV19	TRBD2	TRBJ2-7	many	CASSIAPIQTSGVLRSSYEQYF	TGTGCCAGTAGTATAGCCCCGATTCAGACTAGCGGGGTACTCAGGAGCTCCTACGAGCAGTACTTC
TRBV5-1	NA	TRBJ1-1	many	CASSLGARESAFF	TGCGCCAGCAGCTTGGGGGCCAGGGAGAGCGCTTTCTTT
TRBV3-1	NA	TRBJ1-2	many	CASSQKSMGYTF	TGTGCCAGCAGCCAAAAATCTATGGGCTACACCTTC
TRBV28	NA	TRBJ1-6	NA	CASSLLQASYNSPLHF	TGTGCCAGCAGTTTACTACAGGCCTCCTATAATTCACCCCTCCACTTT
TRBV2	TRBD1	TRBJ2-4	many	CASIEGGEGAKNIQYF	TGTGCCAGCATCGAAGGGGGCGAGGGAGCCAAAAACATTCAGTACTTC
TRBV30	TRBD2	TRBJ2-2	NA	CAWAGLAGGLGELFF	TGTGCCTGGGCCGGGCTAGCGGGAGGGCTTGGGGAGCTGTTTTTT
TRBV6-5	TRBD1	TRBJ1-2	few	CASSYSGGQSYGYTF	TGTGCCAGCAGTTACTCAGGGGGACAGAGCTATGGCTACACCTTC
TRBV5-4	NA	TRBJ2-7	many	CASSSQGISYEQYF	TGTGCCAGCAGCTCACAGGGAATTAGCTACGAGCAGTACTTC
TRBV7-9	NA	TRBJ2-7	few	CASSLKNSEYEQYF	TGTGCCAGCAGCTTAAAGAACAGCGAGTACGAGCAGTACTTC
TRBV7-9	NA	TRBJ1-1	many	CASSLRQDAEAFF	TGTGCCAGCAGCTTAAGACAGGACGCTGAAGCTTTCTTT
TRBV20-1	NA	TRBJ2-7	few	CSARDSKRTYEQYF	TGCAGTGCTAGAGATTCAAAGCGGACCTACGAGCAGTACTTC
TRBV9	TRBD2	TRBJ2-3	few	CASSVATAVTSGRGDTQYF	TGTGCCAGCAGCGTAGCTACGGCGGTGACTAGCGGGAGGGGAGATACGCAGTATTTT
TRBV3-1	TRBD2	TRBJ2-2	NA	CASSRRSGTRGRSGELFF	TGTGCCAGCAGTCGACGATCCGGGACTAGAGGTCGGTCCGGGGAGCTGTTTTTT
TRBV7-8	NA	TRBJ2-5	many	CASSFEGAGETQYF	TGTGCCAGCAGCTTTGAGGGCGCAGGAGAGACCCAGTACTTC
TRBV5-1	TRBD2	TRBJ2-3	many	CASSSITGLAGGPYTDTQYF	TGCGCCAGCAGCTCCATAACCGGACTAGCGGGAGGTCCTTACACAGATACGCAGTATTTT
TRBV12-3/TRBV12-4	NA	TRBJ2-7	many	CASSPPAGKSYEQYF	TGTGCCAGCAGTCCCCCAGCGGGCAAGTCCTACGAGCAGTACTTC
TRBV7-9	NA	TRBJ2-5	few	CASTPQSRETQYF	TGTGCCAGCACGCCTCAATCCCGGGAGACCCAGTACTTC
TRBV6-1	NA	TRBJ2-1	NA	CASSATTGNEQFF	TGTGCCAGCAGTGCGACTACAGGTAATGAGCAGTTCTTC
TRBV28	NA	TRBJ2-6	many	CASRPIIPTTALGANVLTF	TGTGCCAGCAGACCAATCATACCCACCACGGCGTTGGGGGCCAACGTCCTGACTTTC
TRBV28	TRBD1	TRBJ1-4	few	CASSPGTGGRVEKLFF	TGTGCCAGCAGCCCCGGGACAGGGGGCAGGGTTGAAAAACTGTTTTTT
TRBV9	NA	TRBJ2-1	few	CASSVEIRNEQFF	TGTGCCAGCAGCGTAGAAATCCGCAATGAGCAGTTCTTC
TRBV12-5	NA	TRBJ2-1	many	CASGLYEARNEQFF	TGTGCTAGTGGTTTGTATGAGGCCAGGAATGAGCAGTTCTTC
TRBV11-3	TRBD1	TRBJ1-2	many	CASSERGGTASYGYTF	TGTGCCAGCAGCGAGAGGGGGGGGACAGCCTCCTATGGCTACACCTTC
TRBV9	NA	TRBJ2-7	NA	CASSERPDQPDPYEQYF	TGTGCCAGCAGCGAGAGGCCGGACCAGCCCGATCCCTACGAGCAGTACTTC